This entry describes one T cell receptor (beta chain). With 60 Vbeta and 13 Jbeta primers, the PCR was carried out. TCRdb's table, derived via immunoSEQ multiplex PCR, lists solely in-frame clones and lacks some. The sample includes 150,000 to 180,000 clones, approximately 74% of them seen just once. Germline-derived CDR1 and CDR2 are KGHSH and LQKENI. V shed 2 bases, J shed 5 bases, and the junction held 6 bases outside the gene matches. The length of the CDR3 is 15 residues. The data were taken from a study of cytomegalovirus exposure and HLA in healthy donors. Sequenced material: PBMCs. The J gene is TRBJ1-1, the V gene TRBV18; 9 bases map to TRBD1. This clonotype was obtained from a man aged 25 to 45 in good health and CMV-seronegative. The CDR3 spells CASSPSGDRATEAFF. The CDR3 DNA follows: TGTGCCAGCTCACCAAGCGGGGACAGGGCTACTGAAGCTTTCTTT. Full variable domain (missing parts from reference TRBV18 and TRBJ1-1): NAGVMQNPRHLVRRRGQEARLRCSPMKGHSHVYWYRQLPEEGLKFMVYLQKENIIDESGMPKERFSAEFPKEGPSILRIQQVVRGDSAAYFCASSPSGDRATEAFFGQGTRLTVV.